One and the same sample provided the 3 T cell receptor beta chains below, sequenced in a study of shared T cell receptors in the human thymus. Produced via immunoSEQ multiplex PCR; TCRdb's table is partial and in-frame only. The sample yields roughly 560,000 clones, about four fifths seen once. The same sample was also studied in work on human thymus T cells.

The sample was thymocytes. These receptors were obtained from a boy under two years old with a congenital heart defect.

The chain combines TRBV19 with TRBJ1-1; the match to TRBD1 covers 9 bases. Germline V lookup: CDR1 LNHDA, CDR2 SQIVND (reference sequence). J gave up 4 bases and V 5 bases, and 8 bases lay outside the gene matches. The CDR3 has 15 residues. DNA for the CDR3: TGTGCCAGTAGTCCACACAGGGGGCCTGCCACTGAAGCTTTCTTT. Translated, it gives CASSPHRGPATEAFF.

CDR3 nucleotide sequence: TGTGCCAGCAGGGTGGGAGCCGCTAATGAAAAACTGTTTTTT. It codes for CASRVGAANEKLFF. The V call is TRBV28, the J call TRBJ1-4, with D hard to call. The CDR3 covers 14 residues. The germline V gene has CDR1 MDHEN and CDR2 SYDVKM. Trimming pared 6 bases from V and 3 bases from J, leaving 11 bases between.

This chain links TRBV4-3 with TRBJ2-1; 8 positions agree with TRBD1. Looked up from germline, CDR1 is LGHNA and CDR2 is YSLEER. J lost 3 bases, V lost 8 bases, and 9 bases had no gene match. The CDR3 totals 15 residues. This chain's CDR3 is CASPLDREDYNEQFF. The CDR3 coding sequence is TGCGCCAGCCCGCTGGACAGGGAAGACTACAATGAGCAGTTCTTC.